These 24 T cell receptor beta chains share one sample of origin, sequenced in a study of cytomegalovirus exposure and HLA in healthy donors. With 60 Vbeta and 13 Jbeta primers, the PCR was carried out. The repertoire was sequenced with immunoSEQ multiplex PCR; TCRdb's copy has only in-frame clones and lacks some. The sample lists more than 150,000 clones; around 80% were seen once. Sample: PBMCs. These receptors all come from a woman in her 30s in good health and CMV-seronegative.

The chain combines TRBV5-4 with TRBJ2-3; the match to TRBD2 covers 7 bases. V trimming: 6 bases; J trimming: 6 bases; junction bases outside the gene matches: 13. CDR3 length equals 15 residues. The germline V gene encodes CDR1 SGHNT and CDR2 YYREEE (reference sequence). The DNA of the CDR3 is TGTGCCAGCACCGCGCCAGAGCGGGGAGGTGATACGCAGTATTTT. Translated: CASTAPERGGDTQYF.

This chain connects TRBV5-1 to TRBJ2-5; 11 nucleotides align to TRBD1. The junction had 2 bases not matched to a gene; V was cut back by 0 bases and J by 1 base. Germline V lookup: CDR1 SGHRS, CDR2 YFSETQ. The CDR3 is 16 residues long. CDR3 sequence: CASSLGGTGGQETQYF. CDR3 bases: TGCGCCAGCAGCTTGGGGGGGACAGGGGGCCAAGAGACCCAGTACTTC.

V and J are TRBV7-2 and TRBJ2-7, with a weak D call TRBD2 (5 bases). The V gene's germline CDR1 is SGHTA and CDR2 FQGNSA. V lost 6 bases and J lost 1, with 16 bases in between. CDR3 length: 15 amino acids. Here the CDR3 reads CASSSTGIKSYEQYF. CDR3 in DNA: TGTGCCAGCAGTAGTACGGGAATTAAGTCCTACGAGCAGTACTTC.

This clone came up a few times. The chain carries TRBV6-4 and TRBJ2-3, with 10 positions matching TRBD2. Germline lookup yields CDR1 MRHNA and CDR2 SNTAGT. The CDR3 spans 16 residues. Trimming took 0 bases from V and 2 from J; bases not matched to a gene: 2. This CDR3 reads CASSDSSGGATDTQYF. DNA for the CDR3: TGTGCCAGCAGTGACTCAAGCGGGGGGGCCACAGATACGCAGTATTTT.

The chain is built from TRBV29-1 and TRBJ2-7; TRBD1 agrees at 8 bases. The J segment lost 2 bases and the V segment lost 5 bases, leaving 5 bases of the junction unmatched. Germline V gene lookup returns CDR1 SQVTM and CDR2 ANQGSEA. There are 13 residues in the CDR3. Written as DNA, the CDR3 is TGCAGCGTTCGGACAGGGTGGACCTACGAGCAGTACTTC. Encoded protein: CSVRTGWTYEQYF.

Comments on this clone: The conserved final phenylalanine or tryptophan is absent from the CDR3, which likely points to a read error. No DNA is shown, since the ends of the CDR3 on it are uncertain; the CDR3 is the one TCRdb lists. CDR3 region: CASSTQTGSGRNVV. This rearrangement joins TRBV19 to TRBJ1-1; the table's D gene call, TRBD1, was not cross checked with the DNA. The CDR3 numbers 14 amino acids, ends counted. Germline V CDR1 and CDR2: LNHDA, SQIVND (reference sequence).

The chain recombines TRBV14 with TRBJ2-3; no firm D call. The CDR3 loop spans 13 amino acids. Trimming left V 5 bases short and J 1 base short, with 7 bases between. Per germline, CDR1 SGHDN and CDR2 FVKESK. The DNA of the CDR3 is TGTGCCAGCAGCAAGCGCGGCACAGATACGCAGTATTTT. Residues: CASSKRGTDTQYF.

The chain carries TRBV6-1 and TRBJ2-7; the match to TRBD1 covers 7 bases. The V and J ends lost 6 bases and 5 bases, in that order; junction bases with no gene match: 7. Looked up from germline, CDR1 is MNHNS and CDR2 is SASEGT. This CDR3 has 13 residues. The CDR3, as DNA: TGTGCCAGCAGCTCGACAGGGCAACACGAGCAGTACTTC. Translation: CASSSTGQHEQYF.

On this clone itself: The junction shows a germline mismatch at one end, possibly a read error. The chain couples TRBV9 to TRBJ1-1, with D possibly matching TRBD1 (5 bases). This CDR3 has 16 amino acids. The germline V gene has CDR1 SGDLS and CDR2 YYNGEE. CDR3 amino acids: CASSVDGGDQDTEAFF. In nucleotides, the CDR3 is TGTGCCAGCAGCGTAGATGGGGGGGACCAGGACACTGAAGCCTTCTTT.

The rearrangement links TRBV5-1 to TRBJ1-6, with D perhaps TRBD1 (6 bases). Germline CDR1 is SGHRS and CDR2 is YFSETQ. V lost 3 bases and J lost 10, with 17 bases in between. The CDR3 has 15 residues. The DNA of the CDR3 is TGCGCCAGCAGCTGGAGACAGGAAGGTCAATCACCCCTCCACTTT. It translates to CASSWRQEGQSPLHF.

This chain connects TRBV18 to TRBJ2-7, with TRBD1 matching over 8 bases. There are 15 residues in the CDR3. Trimming cost V 3 bases and J 5 bases; bases outside gene matches: 9. Germline-derived CDR1 and CDR2 are KGHSH and LQKENI. The CDR3 spells CASSPTRDRLHEQYF. CDR3 nucleotide sequence: TGTGCCAGCTCACCGACCAGGGACAGGCTTCACGAGCAGTACTTC. Together with reference TRBV18 and TRBJ2-7, the CDR3 gives the full variable domain: NAGVMQNPRHLVRRRGQEARLRCSPMKGHSHVYWYRQLPEEGLKFMVYLQKENIIDESGMPKERFSAEFPKEGPSILRIQQVVRGDSAAYFCASSPTRDRLHEQYFGPGTRLTVT.

This clone has ten or more counts. V is TRBV19 and J is TRBJ2-7; no definite D call. The CDR3 spans 13 residues. The germline V gene encodes CDR1 LNHDA and CDR2 SQIVND (reference sequence). The V gene lost 8 bases and the J gene lost 0 bases, with 11 bases spanning the gap. The CDR3 sequence: CASSRSLSYEQYF. The CDR3 DNA is TGTGCCAGTTCGAGATCCCTCTCCTACGAGCAGTACTTC.

The chain is built from TRBV7-2 and TRBJ2-4; 11 nucleotides agree with TRBD2. The germline V gene encodes CDR1 SGHTA and CDR2 FQGNSA. V lost 1 base and J lost 1; bases outside the gene matches: 3. CDR3 length: 17 residues. CDR3 sequence (DNA): TGTGCCAGCAGCTTAGTGGCTAGCGGGGGGGCCAAAAACATTCAGTACTTC. Its translation: CASSLVASGGAKNIQYF.

About this clone itself: The same CDR3 arises from other DNA sequences in this sample as well. This rearrangement joins TRBV5-1 to TRBJ2-7; D call uncertain. Germline V gives CDR1 SGHRS, CDR2 YFSETQ. This CDR3 has 12 residues. V dropped 3 bases and J dropped 0 bases, with 4 bases sitting between them. CDR3 region: CASSSSSYEQYF. Here the CDR3 DNA reads TGCGCCAGCAGCTCTAGCTCCTACGAGCAGTACTTC.

This sequence joins TRBV12-5 and TRBJ2-7; TRBD1 aligns across 8 bases. The CDR3 extends over 17 amino acids. After removal of 4 bases from V and 3 bases from J, the junction contained 14 bases not matched to a gene. Per germline, CDR1 LGHNT and CDR2 FRNRAP. CDR3 loop: CASGWDRRDRRNYEQYF. Written as DNA, the CDR3 is TGTGCTAGTGGTTGGGACCGCCGGGACAGGAGGAACTACGAGCAGTACTTC.

J is TRBJ1-4 and V is TRBV2; the match to TRBD1 covers 9 bases. With V trimmed by 6 bases and J by 5 bases, 4 bases remained unmatched. Germline CDR1 reads SNHLY; CDR2 reads FYNNEI. The CDR3 totals 14 residues. The CDR3 sequence: CASRADRGNEKLFF. CDR3 DNA sequence: TGTGCCAGCAGGGCGGACAGGGGAAATGAAAAACTGTTTTTT.

Details on this clone: The junction departs from the called germline gene at one end, perhaps through a read error. The rearrangement uses TRBV18 and TRBJ2-1; 12 bases fit TRBD2. Looked up from germline, CDR1 is KGHSH and CDR2 is LQKENI. The CDR3 consists of 16 residues. The CDR3 region is CASSPPGTSGPREQFF. Here the CDR3 DNA reads TGTGCCAGCTCGCCACCTGGGACTAGCGGGCCGCGGGAGCAGTTCTTC.

The gene calls are TRBV19 and TRBJ1-5, with D maybe TRBD1 (5 bases). V was trimmed by 4 bases and J by 3 bases, leaving 13 bases between them. The CDR3 sequence is 15 residues long. Germline loops: CDR1 LNHDA, CDR2 SQIVND (reference sequence). CDR3 region: CASSRGDGHNQPQHF. CDR3 DNA: TGTGCCAGTAGTAGGGGGGACGGACACAATCAGCCCCAGCATTTT.

This chain joins TRBV23-1 and TRBJ2-7; TRBD1 is a possible D gene (7 bases). TRBV23-1 is reported as an ORF; its role is uncertain. Trimming removed 9 bases from V and 2 bases from J, with 17 bases in between. CDR3 length equals 14 residues. The CDR3 spells CAREGQKSTYEQYF. CDR3 DNA sequence: TGCGCCAGGGAGGGACAGAAGTCTACCTACGAGCAGTACTTC.

This rearrangement joins TRBV9 to TRBJ2-7; 9 bases align to TRBD1. The CDR3 consists of 16 residues. Unmatched junction bases numbered 13, after V lost 2 bases and J lost 7 bases. Germline V gene sequence: CDR1 SGDLS, CDR2 YYNGEE. CDR3 bases: TGTGCCAGCAGCGTTAAACCGGGACAGGGAGTAGGTGAGCAGTACTTC. Translated: CASSVKPGQGVGEQYF.

The chain combines TRBV5-4 with TRBJ2-5; no firm D call. Germline assignment: CDR1 SGHNT and CDR2 YYREEE (reference sequence). Trimming shortened V by 0 bases and J by 5 bases, and 14 bases separated the two germline ends. The CDR3 has 15 residues. The CDR3 DNA is TGTGCCAGCAGCTTGGCCCGACCTTTCGGGGAGACCCAGTACTTC. This translates into CASSLARPFGETQYF.

The gene calls are TRBV28 and TRBJ2-7, with a possible D match to TRBD1 (6 bases). The CDR3 sequence is 14 residues long. The V end was cut by 6 bases, the J end by 6 bases, with 18 bases between. Germline CDR1 MDHEN, CDR2 SYDVKM. The CDR3: CASREQGSPFEQYF. The CDR3 nucleotides read TGTGCCAGCAGAGAACAGGGAAGTCCGTTCGAGCAGTACTTC.

About this clone: Other nucleotide sequences from this sample produce the same CDR3. The gene calls are TRBV18 and TRBJ1-1; possibly TRBD1 for D (5 bases). CDR1 is KGHSH, CDR2 LQKENI, per germline. V shed 3 bases and J shed 7 bases, with 12 bases lying between them. The CDR3 is made up of 13 amino acids. The CDR3 nucleotides are TGTGCCAGCTCACCCACAAGGGGAGGTGAAGCTTTCTTT. Translated, it gives CASSPTRGGEAFF.

This rearrangement joins TRBV25-1 to TRBJ2-5, with 9 bases matching TRBD1. CDR3 length: 15 amino acids. V was clipped by 1 base and J by 0 bases; unmatched bases: 0. Germline V gene data show CDR1 as MGHDK and CDR2 as SYGVNS. CDR3 region: CASSEWTGDQETQYF. The CDR3 coding sequence is TGTGCCAGCAGTGAATGGACAGGGGACCAAGAGACCCAGTACTTC.